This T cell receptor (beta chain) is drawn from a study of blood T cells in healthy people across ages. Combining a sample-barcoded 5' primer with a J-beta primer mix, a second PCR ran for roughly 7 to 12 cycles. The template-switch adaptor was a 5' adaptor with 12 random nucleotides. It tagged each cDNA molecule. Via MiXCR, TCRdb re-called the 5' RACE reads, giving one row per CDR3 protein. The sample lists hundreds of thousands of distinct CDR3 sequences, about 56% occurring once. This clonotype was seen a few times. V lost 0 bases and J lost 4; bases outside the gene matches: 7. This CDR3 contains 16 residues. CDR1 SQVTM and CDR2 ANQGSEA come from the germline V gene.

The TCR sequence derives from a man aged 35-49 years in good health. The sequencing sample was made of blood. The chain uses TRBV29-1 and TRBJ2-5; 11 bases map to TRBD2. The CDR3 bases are TGCAGCGTTGAAGATGCTAGCGGGAGGCCTGGAGAGACCCAGTACTTC. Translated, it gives CSVEDASGRPGETQYF.